The entry below describes one T cell receptor beta chain. The data stem from a study of blood T cell repertoires in COVID-19. Whole-study context: T cells, B-cell-depleted T cells, or PBMCs provided the cDNA or gDNA that served as material.

Sequencing was performed with immunoSEQ multiplex PCR; in TCRdb, only in-frame clones are kept and a portion is missing. The repertoire consists of 100,000 or so clones, with about 80% occurring once and the leading ten covering around 9.9%. Germline V lookup: CDR1 MNHNS, CDR2 SASEGT. The V end lost 3 bases, the J end lost 0 bases, and 9 bases lay between the germline ends. The CDR3 totals 14 residues. This clonotype was sampled from a man between 70 and 80 years old with active or convalescent COVID-19. The V gene is TRBV6-1, the J gene TRBJ2-7; TRBD2 is a possible D gene (6 bases). Sequenced material: peripheral blood. As DNA, the CDR3 is TGTGCCAGCAGTGATCGGGGGAACTCCTACGAGCAGTACTTC. Translation gives CASSDRGNSYEQYF.